Listed here are 16 T cell receptor beta chains from one sample, sequenced in a study of T cell responses to AZD1222 COVID-19 vaccine. Sequencing used immunoSEQ multiplex PCR; TCRdb keeps in-frame clones, though not all of them. The sample has 90,000 to 150,000 clones, about 90% seen once. Specimen: peripheral blood, collected on day 0 of AZD1222 vaccination. The source of these receptors is an adult in good health.

V gene TRBV11-3 combines with J gene TRBJ2-3; D uncertain. CDR3 size: 12 residues. With 4 bases removed from V and 5 bases from J, the gap between germline ends came to 7 bases. In germline, CDR1 is SGHNT, CDR2 YENEEA. The chain's CDR3 is CASSSWIDTQYF. The DNA of the CDR3 is TGTGCCAGCAGCTCCTGGATAGATACGCAGTATTTT.

The rearrangement joins TRBV4-1 to TRBJ2-3; 13 nucleotides line up with TRBD2. V lost 1 base to trimming and J lost 0 bases; unmatched junction nucleotides: 4. The CDR3 runs to 18 residues. The germline V gene encodes CDR1 MGHRA and CDR2 YSYEKL. The CDR3: CASSQVPGLAGSTDTQYF. The DNA of the CDR3 is TGCGCCAGCAGCCAAGTCCCGGGACTAGCGGGAAGCACAGATACGCAGTATTTT.

This chain connects TRBV5-1 to TRBJ1-4; the match to TRBD1 covers 9 bases. V lost 0 bases to trimming and J lost 4 bases; unmatched junction nucleotides: 10. This CDR3 is 18 amino acids long. Per germline, CDR1 SGHRS and CDR2 YFSETQ. Here the CDR3 reads CASSLVGQGASGNEKLFF. The CDR3 DNA sequence: TGCGCCAGCAGCTTGGTGGGACAGGGAGCCTCGGGTAATGAAAAACTGTTTTTT.

The gene calls are TRBV25-1 and TRBJ1-1; D uncertain. Trimming left V 4 bases short and J 1 base short, with 13 bases between. The CDR3 loop spans 15 amino acids. Germline V lookup: CDR1 MGHDK, CDR2 SYGVNS. The CDR3 nucleotides read TGTGCCAGCAGTGCTACACAAAGAAGGAACACTGAAGCTTTCTTT. Protein: CASSATQRRNTEAFF.

The chain employs TRBV7-3 and TRBJ2-2; D gene uncertain. The CDR3 has 15 residues. Germline V gene data show CDR1 as SGHTA and CDR2 as FQGTGA. V was pared by 5 bases and J by 3 bases, with 13 bases between. CDR3 in amino acids: CASSPVFGDTGELFF. CDR3 DNA: TGTGCCAGCAGCCCCGTCTTCGGAGACACCGGGGAGCTGTTTTTT.

The gene calls are TRBV5-6 and TRBJ1-4; D not resolved. The V end was cut by 2 bases, the J end by 8 bases, with 7 bases between. This CDR3 is 12 amino acids long. Germline CDR1 SGHDT, CDR2 YYEEEE. This CDR3 is CASSFIEEKLFF. The CDR3 DNA reads TGTGCCAGCAGCTTCATAGAAGAAAAACTGTTTTTT.

V and J are TRBV19 and TRBJ2-7; the D is unclear. Trimming pared 3 bases from V and 5 bases from J, leaving 11 bases between. This CDR3 comprises 13 residues. Germline V gives CDR1 LNHDA, CDR2 SQIVND (reference sequence). The CDR3 loop is CASSMRQGDEQYF. CDR3 nucleotide sequence: TGTGCCAGTAGTATGAGGCAAGGCGACGAGCAGTACTTC.

J is TRBJ2-5 and V is TRBV28; TRBD1 matches 8 bases. Unmatched junction bases numbered 4, after V lost 5 bases and J lost 5 bases. The CDR3 has 13 residues. CDR1 MDHEN and CDR2 SYDVKM come from the germline V gene. For the CDR3, the DNA is TGTGCCAGCAGTGGGACAGGCCGGGAGACCCAGTACTTC. Its translation is CASSGTGRETQYF.

V usage is TRBV4-1 and J usage is TRBJ1-5; perhaps TRBD1 as D (6 bases). The V gene lost 0 bases and the J gene lost 4 bases, with 13 bases spanning the gap. This CDR3 has 16 residues. Germline V gene data show CDR1 as MGHRA and CDR2 as YSYEKL. The chain's CDR3 is CASSQEGARGNQPQHF. The CDR3 DNA reads as TGCGCCAGCAGCCAAGAGGGGGCCCGAGGGAATCAGCCCCAGCATTTT.

The V call is TRBV25-1, the J call TRBJ1-2, with D hard to call. CDR1 is MGHDK, CDR2 SYGVNS, per germline. CDR3 length: 13 amino acids. Trimming removed 4 bases from V and 3 bases from J, with 9 bases in between. The CDR3 DNA sequence: TGTGCCAGCAGTGGCCAGGCCCACTATGGCTACACCTTC. Amino acid sequence: CASSGQAHYGYTF.

This chain joins TRBV5-1 and TRBJ2-1; possible D gene TRBD2, 5 bases. The CDR3 spans 15 residues. Germline V gene sequence: CDR1 SGHRS, CDR2 YFSETQ. Deletions cut 3 bases from V and 6 bases from J, with 16 bases between. The CDR3 is CASSSSLLDFNEQFF. As DNA, the CDR3 is TGCGCCAGCAGCTCCTCTTTACTAGACTTCAATGAGCAGTTCTTC. The variable domain in full, completed from reference TRBV5-1 and TRBJ2-1, reads KAGVTQTPRYLIKTRGQQVTLSCSPISGHRSVSWYQQTPGQGLQFLFEYFSETQRNKGNFPGRFSGRQFSNSRSEMNVSTLELGDSALYLCASSSSLLDFNEQFFGPGTRLTVL.

This clone has just one count. The chain carries TRBV12-5 and TRBJ2-3, with 11 bases lining up with TRBD2. Trimming removed 8 bases from V and 3 bases from J; junction bases left unmatched: 13. Germline V gene sequence: CDR1 LGHNT, CDR2 FRNRAP. This CDR3 has 17 residues. CDR3 loop: CASSRPRTSGYTDTQYF. CDR3 bases: TGTGCTAGTTCTCGCCCTCGGACTAGCGGGTATACAGATACGCAGTATTTT.

J is TRBJ2-7 and V is TRBV27; D perhaps matches TRBD1 (6 bases). The CDR3 covers 14 residues. Germline CDR1 is MNHEY and CDR2 is SMNVEV (reference sequence). The ends were cut back, 3 bases at V and 0 bases at J, with 9 bases in the middle. The CDR3 here is CASSFGQFSYEQYF. For the CDR3, the DNA is TGTGCCAGCAGTTTCGGACAGTTCTCCTACGAGCAGTACTTC.

V usage is TRBV28 and J usage is TRBJ1-5, with TRBD1 as a possible D gene (6 bases). CDR3 length: 14 amino acids. V lost 5 bases and J lost 8, with 16 bases in between. The germline gives CDR1 MDHEN, CDR2 SYDVKM. CDR3: CASSPRGGLKPQHF. CDR3 bases: TGTGCCAGCAGTCCCAGAGGGGGTTTGAAGCCCCAGCATTTT.

This clone was detected ten times or more. V gene TRBV2 combines with J gene TRBJ1-2; D not certain. CDR3 length equals 11 residues. Trimming left V 2 bases short and J 3 bases short, with 1 base between. Germline-derived CDR1 and CDR2 are SNHLY and FYNNEI. CDR3 in DNA: TGTGCCAGCAGTGAACACTATGGCTACACCTTC. Its protein is CASSEHYGYTF. The whole variable domain, remainder taken from reference TRBV2 and TRBJ1-2, is EPEVTQTPSHQVTQMGQEVILRCVPISNHLYFYWYRQILGQKVEFLVSFYNNEISEKSEIFDDQFSVERPDGSNFTLKIRSTKLEDSAMYFCASSEHYGYTFGSGTRLTVV.

This chain links TRBV7-2 with TRBJ2-3; 13 bases agree with TRBD2. Per germline, CDR1 SGHTA and CDR2 FQGNSA. V trimming: 0 bases; J trimming: 2 bases; junction bases outside the gene matches: 11. This CDR3 comprises 20 residues. CDR3 bases: TGTGCCAGCAGCTTAGCGCCTCCCCTGGGACTAGCGGGGCTCACAGATACGCAGTATTTT. Translated: CASSLAPPLGLAGLTDTQYF.